This T cell receptor (beta chain) was captured in a study of T cell responses to AZD1222 COVID-19 vaccine. Study observations and caveats: Of the AZD1222 recipients, only 6 or 7 were seropositive at baseline. Donors skewed white British and female; clonal diversity was possibly underestimated. Spike-specific TCR repertoires showed rising breadth and depth after two AZD1222 doses.

Sequencing used immunoSEQ multiplex PCR; TCRdb keeps in-frame clones, though not all of them. The table records 110,000 to 150,000 clones, approximately 90% of them present only once. Germline V gene data show CDR1 as GTSNPN and CDR2 as SVGIG (reference sequence). This CDR3 has 12 residues. Trimming removed 1 base at V and 5 bases at J, with 9 bases between. A note on this clone: The antigen remains unidentified.

The rearrangement joins TRBV30 to TRBJ2-7; D might be TRBD2 (5 bases). The sample in question was peripheral blood, obtained on day 0 of AZD1222 vaccination. The clonotype originates from an adult in good health. CDR3 in amino acids: CAWSGSGNEQYF. The CDR3 nucleotides read TGTGCCTGGAGTGGGTCCGGGAACGAGCAGTACTTC.